The rows below give T cell receptor beta chains drawn from one sample of a study of T-cell memory formation after mild COVID-19. Using its own MiXCR run on the 5' RACE reads, TCRdb lists one record per CDR3 protein. Counted here are approximately 350,000 distinct CDR3 sequences, 10% to 15% occurring once; the ten biggest clones make up around 21%. The sample taken for sequencing was PBMCs or a T cell subset sorted from them (not recorded which). Receptor source: a man younger than 35 who had mild COVID-19 (a few samples of this study predate the infection). Cell type and time point are not known. Both conserved end residues are part of each CDR3. D genes are given only for firm matches. Size is stated for part of the rows, as once, few or many counts, or as a class when the clone is expanded.

V	D	J	size	CDR3	DNA
TRBV7-7	.	TRBJ2-7	.	CASSSAPSYEQYF	TGTGCCAGCAGCTCCGCTCCCTCCTACGAGCAGTACTTC
TRBV7-2	TRBD2	TRBJ2-5	.	CASSLVRLASGETQYF	TGTGCCAGCAGCTTAGTACGACTAGCCTCTGGGGAGACCCAGTACTTC
TRBV5-1	.	TRBJ2-7	.	CASGPTDREQYF	TGCGCCAGCGGTCCGACAGACCGCGAGCAGTACTTC
TRBV5-1	TRBD1	TRBJ1-1	few	CASSLGGSNTEAFF	TGCGCCAGCAGCTTAGGGGGCTCGAACACTGAAGCTTTCTTT
TRBV5-1	TRBD1	TRBJ2-6	.	CASSLRVRGPSAGANVLTF	TGCGCCAGCAGCTTGAGGGTCAGGGGGCCGTCCGCCGGGGCCAACGTCCTGACTTTC
TRBV7-9	TRBD2	TRBJ2-3	.	CASSLLGLAVTDTQYF	TGTGCCAGCAGCCTGCTGGGACTAGCGGTGACAGATACGCAGTATTTT
TRBV11-2	TRBD1	TRBJ2-2	few	CASSQKTGDTGELFF	TGTGCCAGCAGCCAAAAAACAGGGGACACCGGGGAGCTGTTTTTT
TRBV11-2	TRBD2	TRBJ2-1	many	CASSSGARTYNEQFF	TGTGCCAGCAGCAGCGGGGCCCGGACCTACAATGAGCAGTTCTTC
TRBV3-1	TRBD2	TRBJ2-5	few	CASSQEPTSGIQETQYF	TGTGCCAGCAGCCAAGAGCCGACTAGCGGGATTCAAGAGACCCAGTACTTC
TRBV7-3	.	TRBJ1-2	.	CASSSGPGNYGYTF	TGTGCCAGCAGCTCGGGGCCGGGTAACTATGGCTACACCTTC
TRBV5-1	.	TRBJ2-3	few	CASSFRAADTQYF	TGCGCCAGCAGCTTTCGCGCAGCAGATACGCAGTATTTT
TRBV4-2	.	TRBJ1-2	.	CASSQDGRASNYGYTF	TGTGCCAGCAGCCAAGATGGGAGGGCCTCTAACTATGGCTACACCTTC
TRBV29-1	.	TRBJ1-5	.	CSARSSGEALNQPQHF	TGCAGCGCTCGGTCGTCGGGGGAGGCCCTCAATCAGCCCCAGCATTTT
TRBV5-1	.	TRBJ1-4	few	CASSTGTAENEKLFF	TGCGCCAGCAGCACCGGGACCGCTGAGAATGAAAAACTGTTTTTT
TRBV20-1	.	TRBJ2-3	.	CSANTRGDTQYF	TGCAGTGCTAACACCCGGGGAGATACGCAGTATTTT
TRBV2	.	TRBJ2-1	.	CASSEPGNEQFF	TGTGCCAGCAGTGAACCGGGGAATGAGCAGTTCTTC
TRBV10-3	.	TRBJ2-2	many	CATSGLLANTGELFF	TGTGCCACCTCCGGACTTCTCGCGAACACCGGGGAGCTGTTTTTT
TRBV28	.	TRBJ1-2	.	CASRLPTLGPYTF	TGTGCCAGCAGACTACCCACCTTAGGACCCTACACCTTC
TRBV12-3/TRBV12-4	.	TRBJ1-2	.	CASSQGSRGGYGYTF	TGTGCCAGCAGCCAAGGGTCCAGAGGGGGCTATGGCTACACCTTC
TRBV7-9	.	TRBJ2-1	few	CASSLGVLVDEQFF	TGTGCCAGCAGCTTAGGGGTATTGGTGGATGAGCAGTTCTTC
TRBV12-2	.	TRBJ2-7	few	CASRLGTGGSYEQYF	TGTGCAAGTCGCTTAGGGACAGGGGGCTCCTACGAGCAGTACTTC
TRBV7-2	TRBD2	TRBJ2-3	.	CASSQRGGRDTQYF	TGTGCCAGCAGCCAGCGGGGGGGCAGGGATACGCAGTATTTT
TRBV7-2	.	TRBJ2-5	.	CATQGGSETQYF	TGTGCCACCCAGGGGGGCAGCGAGACCCAGTACTTC
TRBV6-1	.	TRBJ2-3	many	CASSEGHSTDTQYF	TGTGCCAGCAGTGAGGGACACAGCACAGATACGCAGTATTTT
TRBV5-1	TRBD1	TRBJ1-3	.	CASSTGTATIRNTIYF	TGCGCCAGCAGCACCGGGACAGCCACCATCCGAAACACCATATATTTT
TRBV4-3	.	TRBJ2-5	.	CASSQEPGEGETQYF	TGCGCCAGCAGCCAGGAACCGGGGGAAGGAGAGACCCAGTACTTC
TRBV14	.	TRBJ2-2	.	CASSQSLGRTNTGELFF	TGTGCCAGCAGCCAAAGCCTAGGACGTACGAACACCGGGGAGCTGTTTTTT
TRBV10-3	TRBD1	TRBJ2-7	few	CAISESVTGLEQYF	TGTGCCATCAGTGAGTCCGTGACAGGGCTCGAGCAGTACTTC
TRBV7-2	.	TRBJ2-7	many	CASSFDPRGEQYF	TGTGCCAGCAGCTTCGACCCACGGGGAGAGCAGTACTTC
TRBV25-1	.	TRBJ2-3	few	CATLFPVAYTDTQYF	TGTGCCACCCTGTTCCCGGTTGCCTACACAGATACGCAGTATTTT
TRBV14	TRBD2	TRBJ2-1	.	CASSLGTTYNEQFF	TGTGCCAGCAGCCTCGGGACTACTTACAATGAGCAGTTCTTC
TRBV29-1	.	TRBJ1-1	.	CSVENTEAFF	TGCAGCGTTGAGAACACTGAAGCTTTCTTT
TRBV7-6	.	TRBJ2-5	few	CASSLGRDQETQYF	TGTGCCAGCAGCTTGGGCAGAGATCAAGAGACCCAGTACTTC
TRBV28	.	TRBJ1-1	few	CASSLRRVNTEAFF	TGTGCCAGCAGTTTGCGAAGGGTGAACACTGAAGCTTTCTTT
TRBV15	TRBD1	TRBJ1-1	.	CATSWRTGLNTEAFF	TGTGCCACCAGCTGGAGGACAGGCCTGAACACTGAAGCTTTCTTT
TRBV6-2/TRBV6-3	.	TRBJ1-1	few	CASNPAGRNTEAFF	TGTGCCAGCAACCCCGCGGGTCGAAACACTGAAGCTTTCTTT
TRBV11-2	.	TRBJ2-2	many	CASRPLGGNTGELFF	TGTGCCAGCAGGCCCCTCGGGGGGAACACCGGGGAGCTGTTTTTT
TRBV28	.	TRBJ2-2	.	CASSHGQTNTGELFF	TGTGCCAGCAGCCACGGACAAACGAACACCGGGGAGCTGTTTTTT
TRBV5-1	TRBD2	TRBJ2-5	.	CASSGGTGRETQYF	TGCGCCAGCAGCGGCGGGACCGGGAGGGAGACCCAGTACTTC
TRBV20-1	TRBD2	TRBJ2-7	many	CSARSSGDSYEQYF	TGCAGTGCTAGGTCGAGCGGGGACTCCTACGAGCAGTACTTC
TRBV12-3/TRBV12-4	.	TRBJ2-5	few	CASSQWGAGETQYF	TGTGCCAGCAGCCAGTGGGGGGCGGGGGAGACCCAGTACTTC
TRBV12-3/TRBV12-4	.	TRBJ2-3	few	CASSYRDTQYF	TGTGCCAGCAGTTACCGGGATACGCAGTATTTT
TRBV20-1	.	TRBJ2-3	many	CSADRTADTQYF	TGCAGTGCCGACCGAACCGCAGATACGCAGTATTTT
TRBV27	TRBD1	TRBJ2-1	.	CASSRQGARNEQFF	TGTGCCAGCAGCCGACAGGGGGCGCGGAATGAGCAGTTCTTC
TRBV7-9	.	TRBJ2-7	.	CASSFGWRNYEQYF	TGTGCCAGCAGCTTTGGCTGGCGGAACTACGAGCAGTACTTC